These 21 T cell receptor beta chains originate from one sample sequenced in a study of human T cells and chemical hapten exposure. Time point denoted: patch test 2, 6 weeks after DPC sensitization. Treatment meaning: therapeutic diphenylcyclopropenone sensitization with weekly scalp DPC. Using its own MiXCR run on the RACE reads, TCRdb lists one record per CDR3 protein. The sample lists 70,000 to 90,000 distinct CDR3 sequences, around 9.3% occurring once. The sample was whole blood, taken in connection with sensitization to the hapten diphenylcyclopropenone (DPC). These receptors all stem from a woman in her forties or fifties with alopecia areata. Some clones in this sample may be carry-over from other donors' samples.

Many counts were recorded for this clonotype. The chain joins TRBV7-2 to TRBJ2-1; no reliable D call. Germline loops: CDR1 SGHTA, CDR2 FQGNSA. V was shortened by 4 bases and J by 7 bases, with 5 bases between the two germline ends. CDR3 length: 11 amino acids. CDR3 protein: CASSSINEQFF. CDR3 bases: TGTGCCAGCAGCTCCATTAATGAGCAGTTCTTC.

This clonotype was detected ten times or more. The J gene is TRBJ1-2, the V gene TRBV3-1, with 7 bases matching TRBD1. The CDR3 consists of 15 residues. Trimming at V came to 3 bases and at J to 4 bases, leaving 8 bases not matched to a gene. Germline V gene lookup returns CDR1 LGHDT and CDR2 YNNKEL (reference sequence). As DNA, the CDR3 is TGTGCCAGCAGCCAGACTAAGACAGGGCCCTATGGCTACACCTTC. Amino acids: CASSQTKTGPYGYTF.

This clonotype came up many times. The CDR3 protein is CASSLSWMNEQFF. Written as DNA, the CDR3 is TGTGCCAGCAGTTTGTCGTGGATGAATGAGCAGTTCTTC. The chain is built from TRBV28 and TRBJ2-1; D unclear. There are 13 residues in the CDR3. V lost 3 bases and J 7 bases, leaving 10 bases between the germline ends. Germline CDR1 reads MDHEN; CDR2 reads SYDVKM. Based on the CDR3 plus reference TRBV28 and TRBJ2-1, the full variable domain is DVKVTQSSRYLVKRTGEKVFLECVQDMDHENMFWYRQDPGLGLRLIYFSYDVKMKEKGDIPEGYSVSREKKERFSLILESASTNQTSMYLCASSLSWMNEQFFGPGTRLTVL.

V gene TRBV5-1 combines with J gene TRBJ2-1; 10 positions match TRBD2. V was clipped by 2 bases and J by 4 bases; unmatched bases: 6. The CDR3 loop spans 16 amino acids. Germline V gives CDR1 SGHRS, CDR2 YFSETQ. The CDR3 DNA reads TGCGCCAGCAGCTTAGGACTAGCGGAGCCGTACAATGAGCAGTTCTTC. This codes for CASSLGLAEPYNEQFF.

In this sample, this clonotype turned up many times. This chain links TRBV7-8 with TRBJ2-7, with TRBD2 matching over 8 bases. This CDR3 comprises 15 residues. V trimming: 7 bases; J trimming: 1 base; junction bases outside the gene matches: 9. The germline V gene has CDR1 SGHVS and CDR2 FQNEAQ. DNA for the CDR3: TGTGCCAGCAACCTGGGTAGCGGGGTTTCCTACGAGCAGTACTTC. Protein: CASNLGSGVSYEQYF.

At least ten counts were recorded for this clonotype. The rearrangement joins TRBV6-4 to TRBJ2-1, with TRBD2 identical over 12 bases. The J segment lost 4 bases and the V segment lost 5 bases, leaving 3 bases of the junction unmatched. CDR3 length equals 15 residues. Germline loops: CDR1 MRHNA, CDR2 SNTAGT. CDR3: CASSQLAGGYNEQFF. The CDR3 DNA sequence: TGTGCCAGCAGTCAACTAGCGGGGGGTTACAATGAGCAGTTCTTC.

In the case of this clonotype: The final CDR3 position lacks the conserved phenylalanine or tryptophan, pointing to a likely read error. This CDR3 reads CASSLTGGSAEAFS. CDR3 DNA sequence: TGTGCCAGCAGCTTAACAGGGGGCTCGGCCGAAGCTTTCTCT. The rearrangement joins TRBV7-9 to TRBJ1-1; 9 bases are shared with TRBD1. The CDR3 has 14 amino acids. V was pared by 2 bases and J by 8 bases, with 6 bases of the junction left unmatched. The V gene's germline CDR1 is SEHNR and CDR2 FQNEAQ (reference sequence).

This rearrangement joins TRBV5-4 to TRBJ2-7; D tentatively fits TRBD1 or TRBD2 (5 bases each). This CDR3 is 16 amino acids long. Germline V gene sequence: CDR1 SGHNT, CDR2 YYREEE (reference sequence). V was pared by 0 bases and J by 2 bases, with 15 bases between. The CDR3 DNA follows: TGTGCCAGCAGCTTGGCTGGGGACGTTGAACCCTACGAGCAGTACTTC. Its translation: CASSLAGDVEPYEQYF.

V usage is TRBV6-1 and J usage is TRBJ2-7; 11 bases are shared with TRBD1. From germline, CDR1 is MNHNS and CDR2 SASEGT. The length of the CDR3 is 16 residues. V shed 5 bases and J 2 bases; nucleotides not matched to a gene: 8. CDR3 DNA sequence: TGTGCCAGCAGTAGAGCCGGGACAGGGGGTACCTACGAGCAGTACTTC. Amino acids: CASSRAGTGGTYEQYF.

The chain recombines TRBV14 with TRBJ2-7; no clear D gene. Trimming shortened V by 1 base and J by 2 bases, and 12 bases separated the two germline ends. The CDR3 length is 15 residues. Germline V gene lookup returns CDR1 SGHDN and CDR2 FVKESK. CDR3 DNA sequence: TGTGCCAGCAGCCAAGTTCTTCGGCCCCCCTACGAGCAGTACTTC. Encoded protein: CASSQVLRPPYEQYF.

The V gene is TRBV18, the J gene TRBJ2-1; D may be TRBD2 (5 bases). V shed 0 bases and J shed 6 bases, with 9 bases lying between them. This CDR3 has 14 amino acids. The germline V gene has CDR1 KGHSH and CDR2 LQKENI. This chain's CDR3 is CASSPPSSPNEQFF. In DNA form, the CDR3 reads TGTGCCAGCTCACCACCTTCTAGCCCCAATGAGCAGTTCTTC.

At least ten counts were recorded for this clonotype. The rearrangement links TRBV18 to TRBJ2-5; D ambiguous. The V end was cut by 0 bases, the J end by 3 bases, with 8 bases between. Germline CDR1 KGHSH, CDR2 LQKENI. CDR3 length: 14 residues. The CDR3 here is CASSPPITEETQYF. The CDR3 coding sequence is TGTGCCAGCTCACCACCGATAACAGAAGAGACCCAGTACTTC.

This clonotype came up many times. The rearrangement links TRBV24-1 to TRBJ2-7, with a tentative D call TRBD2 (6 bases). The CDR3 sequence is 17 residues long. Trimming removed 7 bases at V and 2 bases at J, with 23 bases between. Germline CDR1 and CDR2: KGHDR and SFDVKD. In nucleotides, the CDR3 is TGTGCCACCAGGGTACGAACCGGGACTGATTACCCCTACGAGCAGTACTTC. Translated, it gives CATRVRTGTDYPYEQYF.

In its sample, this clonotype was seen many times. V gene TRBV3-1 combines with J gene TRBJ1-2; D is perhaps TRBD1 (6 bases). CDR3 length: 16 residues. Germline CDR1 and CDR2: LGHDT and YNNKEL (reference sequence). V was shortened by 1 base and J by 3 bases, with 15 bases between the two germline ends. The CDR3 region has the DNA TGTGCCAGCAGCCAAGCGGCCGTAGGGGGGTACTATGGCTACACCTTC. Translation: CASSQAAVGGYYGYTF.

Many counts were recorded for this clonotype. The gene calls are TRBV7-9 and TRBJ1-1, with 11 bases aligning to TRBD1. V was clipped by 0 bases and J by 4 bases; unmatched bases: 1. CDR3 length equals 15 residues. Germline values: CDR1 SEHNR, CDR2 FQNEAQ (reference sequence). The CDR3 reads CASSLAGTGGTEAFF. The CDR3 region has the DNA TGTGCCAGCAGCTTAGCAGGGACAGGGGGCACTGAAGCTTTCTTT.

With respect to this clonotype: The junction and the germline gene differ at one end; a read error may be behind it. The chain combines TRBV11-3 with TRBJ1-6, with D maybe TRBD1 (6 bases). The CDR3 consists of 14 residues. Germline V gives CDR1 SGHNT, CDR2 YENEEA. CDR3 amino acids: CASRRDNYNSPRHF. As DNA, the CDR3 is TGTGCCAGCCGCCGGGACAACTATAATTCACCCCGCCACTTT.

Many counts were recorded for this clonotype. The chain employs TRBV20-1 and TRBJ2-1; the match to TRBD2 covers 9 bases. Germline CDR1 is DFQATT and CDR2 is SNEGSKA (reference sequence). This CDR3 is 14 amino acids long. After removal of 6 bases from V and 7 bases from J, the junction contained 10 bases not matched to a gene. CDR3 DNA: TGCAGTGCCGACGGTAGCGGGAGACGGAATGAGCAGTTCTTC. Amino acid sequence: CSADGSGRRNEQFF.

This clonotype has a count of ten or more. This chain links TRBV9 with TRBJ2-3, with D perhaps TRBD1 (5 bases). The CDR3 extends over 15 amino acids. Germline values: CDR1 SGDLS, CDR2 YYNGEE. Trimming shortened V by 0 bases and J by 0 bases, and 8 bases separated the two germline ends. DNA for the CDR3: TGTGCCAGCAGCGTAGGGGGCGGTAGCACAGATACGCAGTATTTT. Translation gives CASSVGGGSTDTQYF.

This clonotype was seen many times. The chain uses TRBV21-1 and TRBJ2-2; no DNA check was done on the table's D call, TRBD1. TRBV21-1 is a pseudogene. The CDR3 contains 17 residues. The DNA of the CDR3 is TGTGCCAGCAGCAAAGCACCGGGCAGCCGAAGCACCGGGGAGCTGTTTTTT. Translating gives CASSKAPGSRSTGELFF.

This clonotype was detected many times. The rearrangement uses TRBV29-1 and TRBJ2-7, with 9 bases that match TRBD1. Germline CDR1 and CDR2: SQVTM and ANQGSEA. The V segment lost 3 bases and the J segment 3 bases; nucleotides outside the gene matches: 3. The CDR3 is made up of 13 amino acids. The CDR3, as DNA: TGCAGCGTTGAGGGGACAGGGAACTACGAGCAGTACTTC. Its protein is CSVEGTGNYEQYF.

J is TRBJ2-5 and V is TRBV4-3; 11 nucleotides align to TRBD2. Germline V lookup: CDR1 LGHNA, CDR2 YSLEER. J gave up 4 bases and V 1 base, and 8 bases lay outside the gene matches. CDR3 length: 17 amino acids. CDR3 sequence reads: CASSQGLAGGYGETQYF. The CDR3 DNA reads TGCGCCAGCAGCCAAGGTCTAGCGGGAGGTTATGGAGAGACCCAGTACTTC.